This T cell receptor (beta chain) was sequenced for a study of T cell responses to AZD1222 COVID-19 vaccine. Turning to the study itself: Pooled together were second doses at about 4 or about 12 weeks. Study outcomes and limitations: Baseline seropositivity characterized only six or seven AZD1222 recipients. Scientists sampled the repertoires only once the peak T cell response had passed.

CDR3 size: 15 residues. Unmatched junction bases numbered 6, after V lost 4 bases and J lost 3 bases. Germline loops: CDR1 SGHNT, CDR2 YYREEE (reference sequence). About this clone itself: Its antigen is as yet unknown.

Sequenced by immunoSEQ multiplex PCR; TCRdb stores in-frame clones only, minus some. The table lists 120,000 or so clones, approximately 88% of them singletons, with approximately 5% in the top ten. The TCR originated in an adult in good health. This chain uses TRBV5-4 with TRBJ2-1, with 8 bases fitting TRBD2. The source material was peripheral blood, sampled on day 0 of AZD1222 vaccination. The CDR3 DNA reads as TGTGCCAGCAGCGGAATTAGCGGGGTCTACAATGAGCAGTTCTTC. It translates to CASSGISGVYNEQFF. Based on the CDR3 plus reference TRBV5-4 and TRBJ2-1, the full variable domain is ETGVTQSPTHLIKTRGQQVTLRCSSQSGHNTVSWYQQALGQGPQFIFQYYREEENGRGNFPPRFSGLQFPNYSSELNVNALELDDSALYLCASSGISGVYNEQFFGPGTRLTVL.